This note documents a single TCR beta chain sequence. Its antigen is unknown. The entry originates in a study of cytomegalovirus exposure and HLA in healthy donors. Study findings and constraints: Relative to equally common others, HLA-associated TCR beta chains showed greater clonal expansion in a later analysis.

This CDR3 region has 12 residues. V gave up 6 bases and J gave up 6 bases; unmatched junction bases: 4. From germline, CDR1 is LNHDA and CDR2 SQIVND (reference sequence). The PCR had 60 Vbeta and 13 Jbeta primers. The data were produced by immunoSEQ multiplex PCR, yet TCRdb's version contains in-frame clones alone and is incomplete. Of around 94,000 clones in the sample, approximately 78% were seen once. V and J are TRBV19 and TRBJ1-2; 7 bases match TRBD1. The sequenced sample consisted of PBMCs. This receptor was obtained from a male donor in good health and CMV-seropositive. The CDR3 loop reads CASSDRVDGYTF. The CDR3 DNA reads TGTGCCAGTAGCGACAGGGTAGATGGCTACACCTTC.